The TCR beta chain under discussion was sequenced for a study of cytomegalovirus exposure and HLA in healthy donors. Looking at the study overall: Earlier work reported 117 million unique TCR beta sequences from 150 million to 200 million T cells. Findings and caveats of the study: An analysis that was carried out later associated 15,000 to 20,000 TCR beta sequences with HLA alleles at 0.05 false discovery rate. The number of N-insertions in an Asian-associated ancestry cluster was reportedly below the approximately 700-donor mean in a later analysis.

On this clone: The antigen remains unidentified.

Germline V gene lookup returns CDR1 MNHEY and CDR2 SMNVEV (reference sequence). This CDR3 region has 15 residues. V lost 3 bases and J lost 4, with 16 bases in between. PCR amplification relied on 60 Vbeta primers (plus 13 Jbeta primers). Produced via immunoSEQ multiplex PCR; TCRdb's table is partial and in-frame only. The sample holds nearly 100,000 clones, about a tenth seen once. The V and J genes are TRBV27 and TRBJ2-7; tentatively, D is TRBD2 (6 bases). This TCR derives from a man aged 45-65 years in good health and CMV-seropositive. Specimen: PBMCs. This CDR3 reads CASSFRETGSYEQYF. CDR3 bases: TGTGCCAGCAGTTTCCGGGAGACCGGAAGTTACGAGCAGTACTTC.